One TCR beta chain is described in this entry. What it binds is not known. The entry originates in a study of Graves' ophthalmopathy and Graves' hyperthyroidism. General observations from the study: Blood samples also showed most expanded thyroid clonotypes exceeding 0.001 frequency.

The V gene end was trimmed by 1 base and the J gene end by 2 bases; junction bases not matched to a gene: 3. The V gene's germline CDR1 is DFQATT and CDR2 SNEGSKA (reference sequence). The CDR3 sequence is 16 residues long. The study amplified TCR beta CDR3 regions using RNA transcripts. In the first round, RT-PCR was carried out with HTBI primers, and a multiplex PCR formed the second round. TCRdb called the multiplex PCR reads again in MiXCR, with one record for every CDR3 protein. Seen here are some 48,000 distinct CDR3 sequences, over 45% observed once, and the top ten hold under 30%. The receptor was isolated from an adult man with Graves' ophthalmopathy. J is TRBJ2-3 and V is TRBV20-1; 13 bases align to TRBD2. Sequenced sample: peripheral blood. CDR3 DNA: TGCAGTGCTAGAGGTGGGACTAGCGGGACCACAGATACGCAGTATTTT. Its translation: CSARGGTSGTTDTQYF.